This T cell receptor (beta chain) was obtained from a study of OX40 agonist ivuxolimab in advanced cancers. Overall study context: Treatment received earlier with anti-PD-1, anti-PD-L1 or anti-CTLA-4 agents was allowed, and 40% had some.

Only in-frame clones appear in the TCRdb table, and some are missing; sequencing was by immunoSEQ multiplex PCR. The sample holds 52,000 or so clones; about 93% are singletons and the top ten take more than 15%. This CDR3 has 15 residues. V lost 0 bases and J lost 1, with 10 bases in between. CDR1 MNHEY and CDR2 SVGAGI come from the germline V gene. Worth noting for this clone: Its antigen is unknown.

Study observations and caveats: Certain nonresponders likewise exhibited a low normalized T-cell clonal expansion.

This sequence originates from an adult with an advanced solid tumor such as melanoma, head and neck, liver or kidney cancer. The gene calls are TRBV6-5 and TRBJ2-7, with D possibly being TRBD1 (5 bases). Sequenced here: CD4+ or CD8+ T cells sorted from blood, sampled in a trial of the OX40 agonist ivuxolimab. The CDR3 is CASSYSDQGSYEQYF. In DNA, the CDR3 is TGTGCCAGCAGTTACTCGGACCAGGGATCCTACGAGCAGTACTTC.